This entry lists 21 T cell receptor beta chains sequenced from one sample in a study of blood T cell repertoires in COVID-19 (TCRdb year 2020). The library was built by means of the immunoSEQ multiplex PCR assay. The table was pulled from immuneACCESS by TCRdb, which kept in-frame rearrangements only. Such tables lose some clones; where checked, under half of the loss comes from unresolved V genes, and the rest has no known cause. The sample has roughly 160,000 clones on record, approximately 83% of them singletons. The ten largest account for under 13% of the sample. Sequenced sample: peripheral blood. These receptors were taken from a man in his 70s with active or convalescent COVID-19.

The genes are TRBV6-2 or TRBV6-3 and TRBJ2-1; tentative D call: TRBD2 (6 bases). Germline loops: CDR1 MNHEY, CDR2 SVGEGT. The CDR3 loop spans 18 amino acids. V lost 0 bases and J lost 9, with 24 bases in between. Written as DNA, the CDR3 is TGTGCCAGCAGTTACTCGCCTTCGGGACTCCCCCTCCTGAGTGAGCAGTTCTTC. This encodes CASSYSPSGLPLLSEQFF.

This clone occurred once. V is TRBV30 and J is TRBJ2-1, with D possibly TRBD2 on 5 matching bases. The germline CDR1 and CDR2 sequences are GTSNPN and SVGIG (reference sequence). Trimming took off 5 bases at V and 0 bases at J, with 11 bases between the two ends. The CDR3 is 14 residues long. This CDR3 reads CAWGRAVSYNEQFF. The CDR3 DNA reads as TGTGCCTGGGGGCGAGCGGTCTCCTACAATGAGCAGTTCTTC.

V is TRBV10-3 and J is TRBJ2-1; 7 nucleotides match TRBD1. V was pared by 7 bases and J by 1 base, with 7 bases of the junction left unmatched. From germline, CDR1 is ENHRY and CDR2 SYGVKD. The CDR3 is made up of 15 amino acids. CDR3 nucleotide sequence: TGTGCCATCAAAAACAGGGGAAATTCCTACAATGAGCAGTTCTTC. Protein product: CAIKNRGNSYNEQFF.

The chain combines TRBV11-2 with TRBJ2-3; D might be TRBD2 (6 bases). The CDR3 has 15 residues. Deletions cut 1 base from V and 4 bases from J, with 12 bases between. Germline V CDR1 and CDR2: SGHAT, FQNNGV. CDR3 sequence (DNA): TGTGCCAGCAGCTTAGGTCCTAGCGAGTCAGATACGCAGTATTTT. This translates into CASSLGPSESDTQYF.

The rearrangement joins TRBV2 to TRBJ1-6; tentative D call: TRBD1 (6 bases). Trimming took 3 bases from V and 10 from J, leaving 13 bases between them. This CDR3 contains 14 residues. Germline V gene sequence: CDR1 SNHLY, CDR2 FYNNEI. The CDR3 region has the DNA TGTGCCAGCAGTGATCTCCGGGACACATCACCCCTCCACTTT. Its protein is CASSDLRDTSPLHF.

The chain couples TRBV7-8 to TRBJ2-1; D possibly corresponds to TRBD2 (7 bases). The CDR3 has 16 residues. Trimming took off 5 bases at V and 2 bases at J, with 16 bases between the two ends. Germline CDR1 SGHVS, CDR2 FQNEAQ. The CDR3, as DNA: TGTGCCAGCAGCCAGGGTGCGGGGGCGGCCTACAATGAGCAGTTCTTC. Encoded protein: CASSQGAGAAYNEQFF.

This rearrangement joins TRBV6-5 to TRBJ1-4; the D gene is possibly TRBD1 (5 bases). Germline V gene lookup returns CDR1 MNHEY and CDR2 SVGAGI. V was shortened by 6 bases and J by 4 bases, with 9 bases between the two germline ends. This CDR3 region has 13 residues. The CDR3 sequence: CASRRQINEKLFF. As DNA, the CDR3 is TGTGCCAGCAGACGACAGATTAATGAAAAACTGTTTTTT.

This chain uses TRBV18 with TRBJ1-1, with D perhaps matching TRBD1 (5 bases). CDR1 is KGHSH, CDR2 LQKENI, per germline. V was cut by 2 bases and J by 6 bases, with 13 bases left in between. This CDR3 region has 14 residues. CDR3 residues: CASSPAGGVPEAFF. In DNA, the CDR3 is TGTGCCAGCTCACCAGCCGGGGGGGTTCCTGAAGCTTTCTTT.

The V and J genes are TRBV19 and TRBJ2-2; 7 bases align to TRBD2. CDR1 is LNHDA and CDR2 is SQIVND in the germline V gene (reference sequence). V lost 6 bases to trimming and J lost 3 bases; unmatched junction nucleotides: 7. The CDR3 consists of 15 residues. The CDR3 nucleotides are TGTGCCAGTAGGAGGAGGGACTACCACACCGGGGAGCTGTTTTTT. Protein: CASRRRDYHTGELFF. Complete variable domain (other parts from reference TRBV19 and TRBJ2-2): DGGITQSPKYLFRKEGQNVTLSCEQNLNHDAMYWYRQDPGQGLRLIYYSQIVNDFQKGDIAEGYSVSREKKESFPLTVTSAQKNPTAFYLCASRRRDYHTGELFFGEGSRLTVL.

In regard to this clone: Within the sample, other DNA sequences also encode this same CDR3. The V and J genes are TRBV7-2 and TRBJ1-1, with a possible D match to TRBD1 (5 bases). Germline-derived CDR1 and CDR2 are SGHTA and FQGNSA. The CDR3 spans 14 residues. V was trimmed by 1 base and J by 3 bases, leaving 9 bases between them. CDR3 in amino acids: CASSLVGADTEAFF. Written as DNA, the CDR3 is TGTGCCAGCAGCTTAGTAGGGGCGGACACTGAAGCTTTCTTT. Filled out from reference TRBV7-2 and TRBJ1-1, the complete variable domain reads GAGVSQSPSNKVTEKGKDVELRCDPISGHTALYWYRQSLGQGLEFLIYFQGNSAPDKSGLPSDRFSAERTGGSVSTLTIQRTQQEDSAVYLCASSLVGADTEAFFGQGTRLTVV.

This CDR3 is CASSLVGNKNQPQHF. The CDR3 nucleotides read TGTGCCAGCAGCTTAGTTGGCAATAAGAATCAGCCCCAGCATTTT. The V call is TRBV7-2, the J call TRBJ1-5, with D unclear. The CDR3 runs 15 residues. From germline, CDR1 is SGHTA and CDR2 FQGNSA. The V end lost 1 base, the J end lost 4 bases, and 11 bases lay between the germline ends.

This rearrangement joins TRBV5-5 to TRBJ2-2, with 7 bases aligning to TRBD2. The CDR3 runs to 17 residues. V shed 5 bases, J shed 4 bases, and the junction held 14 bases outside the gene matches. Germline V lookup: CDR1 SGHKS, CDR2 YYEKEE (reference sequence). Written as DNA, the CDR3 is TGTGCCAGCAGGGTGGGGAGGGAATGGGAGAGCACCGGGGAGCTGTTTTTT. Protein sequence: CASRVGREWESTGELFF.

V usage is TRBV6-5 and J usage is TRBJ2-1, with 8 bases lining up with TRBD2. V lost 4 bases, J lost 10 bases, and 12 bases stayed unmatched. The V gene's germline CDR1 is MNHEY and CDR2 SVGAGI. CDR3 length: 15 residues. CDR3 nucleotides: TGTGCCAGCAGTTCCCGGGGTAGCGGGACGGGCGAGCAGTTCTTC. Amino acids: CASSSRGSGTGEQFF.

J is TRBJ2-1 and V is TRBV19, with TRBD2 identical over 13 bases. With 2 bases clipped from V and 6 bases from J, the junction kept 13 bases outside the gene matches. The germline gives CDR1 LNHDA, CDR2 SQIVND (reference sequence). This CDR3 has 19 amino acids. The CDR3 nucleotides read TGTGCCAGTAGTATAATAACTAGCGGGAGGGCAAAACGGGTCAATGAGCAGTTCTTC. Protein: CASSIITSGRAKRVNEQFF.

This clone was observed many times. In nucleotides, the CDR3 is TGTGCCAGCAGCCAGGGGACCTACGAGCAGTACTTC. Residues: CASSQGTYEQYF. The chain joins TRBV11-2 to TRBJ2-7; perhaps TRBD1 as D (6 bases). The CDR3 sequence is 12 residues long. Trimming left V 5 bases short and J 2 bases short, with 7 bases between. Per germline, CDR1 SGHAT and CDR2 FQNNGV.

This sequence joins TRBV5-1 and TRBJ1-2, with D possibly being TRBD1 (6 bases). V was trimmed by 2 bases and J by 4 bases, leaving 12 bases between them. Germline-derived CDR1 and CDR2 are SGHRS and YFSETQ. The length of the CDR3 is 14 residues. CDR3 loop: CASSLGQSFYGYTF. The CDR3, as DNA: TGCGCCAGCAGCTTAGGACAGTCCTTCTATGGCTACACCTTC.

V gene TRBV12-5 combines with J gene TRBJ2-6, with 7 bases identical to TRBD2. The CDR3 covers 18 residues. The junction had 10 bases not matched to a gene; V was cut back by 5 bases and J by 0 bases. Germline V gives CDR1 LGHNT, CDR2 FRNRAP. CDR3 nucleotides: TGTGCTAGTGGTCCAGGGAGGGTTCTACACTCTGGGGCCAACGTCCTGACTTTC. Its protein product is CASGPGRVLHSGANVLTF. The full variable domain, its missing parts supplied by reference TRBV12-5 and TRBJ2-6, is DARVTQTPRHKVTEMGQEVTMRCQPILGHNTVFWYRQTMMQGLELLAYFRNRAPLDDSGMPKDRFSAEMPDATLATLKIQPSEPRDSAVYFCASGPGRVLHSGANVLTFGAGSRLTVL.

The J gene is TRBJ1-2, the V gene TRBV7-2; 7 nucleotides align to TRBD1. The germline CDR1 and CDR2 sequences are SGHTA and FQGNSA. The CDR3 runs 15 residues. V lost 5 bases, J lost 1 base, and 7 bases stayed unmatched. The CDR3 here is CASSPRGTDNYGYTF. The DNA of the CDR3 is TGTGCCAGCAGCCCTAGGGGGACAGATAACTATGGCTACACCTTC.

The rearrangement links TRBV5-5 to TRBJ2-7; no firm D call. Trimming shortened V by 0 bases and J by 0 bases, and 10 bases separated the two germline ends. The CDR3 is 15 amino acids. CDR1 is SGHKS, CDR2 YYEKEE, per germline (reference sequence). For the CDR3, the DNA is TGTGCCAGCAGCTTGGGAGGTGGGTTCTCCTACGAGCAGTACTTC. Amino acids: CASSLGGGFSYEQYF.

V usage is TRBV6-6 and J usage is TRBJ1-1; 8 nucleotides match TRBD1. This CDR3 spans 15 amino acids. With 6 bases clipped from V and 2 bases from J, the junction kept 8 bases outside the gene matches. CDR1 MNHNY and CDR2 SVGAGI come from the germline V gene (reference sequence). The CDR3 here is CASSSPGGGNTEAFF. DNA of the CDR3: TGTGCCAGCAGCTCCCCAGGGGGCGGAAACACTGAAGCTTTCTTT.

The chain couples TRBV19 to TRBJ2-4; D is possibly TRBD2 (5 bases). Germline V gene sequence: CDR1 LNHDA, CDR2 SQIVND (reference sequence). CDR3 length equals 18 residues. Trimming left V 4 bases short and J 1 base short, with 20 bases between. In nucleotides, the CDR3 is TGTGCCAGTAGTAACCACGCGGGTTTTCTTGTGGCCAAAAACATTCAGTACTTC. This gives the protein CASSNHAGFLVAKNIQYF. Full variable domain (missing parts from reference TRBV19 and TRBJ2-4): DGGITQSPKYLFRKEGQNVTLSCEQNLNHDAMYWYRQDPGQGLRLIYYSQIVNDFQKGDIAEGYSVSREKKESFPLTVTSAQKNPTAFYLCASSNHAGFLVAKNIQYFGAGTRLSVL.